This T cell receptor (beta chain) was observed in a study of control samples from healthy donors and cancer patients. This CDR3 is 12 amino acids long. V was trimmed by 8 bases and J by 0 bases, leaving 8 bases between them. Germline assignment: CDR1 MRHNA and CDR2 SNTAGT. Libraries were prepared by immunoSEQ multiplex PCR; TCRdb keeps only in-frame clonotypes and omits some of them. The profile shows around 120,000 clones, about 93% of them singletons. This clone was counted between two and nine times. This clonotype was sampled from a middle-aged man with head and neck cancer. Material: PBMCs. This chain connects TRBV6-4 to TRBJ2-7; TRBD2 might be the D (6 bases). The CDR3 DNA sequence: TGTGCCAGCCGCGGGGTCTCCTACGAGCAGTACTTC. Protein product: CASRGVSYEQYF.